The clone carrying this TCR beta chain was detected ten times or more. Germline CDR1 is MNHEY and CDR2 is SVGAGI. Trimming shortened V by 1 base and J by 5 bases, and 17 bases separated the two germline ends. The length of the CDR3 is 16 residues. The source material, RNA transcripts, was used to amplify TCR beta CDR3 regions. With the HTBI primer set, the TCR CDR3 went through a first round of RT-PCR. TCRdb fed the multiplex PCR reads into MiXCR, producing one record per CDR3 protein. The repertoire holds some 550,000 distinct CDR3 sequences, roughly 20% seen once, with less than 30% in the top ten. The data derive from a study of T cells in Graves' hyperthyroidism and ophthalmopathy. Study-level information: Pretreatment peripheral blood was obtained at initial diagnosis.

V usage is TRBV6-5 and J usage is TRBJ2-5; tentatively, D is TRBD2 (6 bases). This TCR was recovered from a young man with Graves' hyperthyroidism. Material: blood. The CDR3 loop reads CASSYFGVSGRETQYF. CDR3 in DNA: TGTGCCAGCAGTTACTTTGGCGTTAGCGGAAGGGAGACCCAGTACTTC.